A selection of T cell receptor beta chains follows, all from one sample in a study of T-cell memory formation after mild COVID-19. One entry per CDR3 protein results from TCRdb running MiXCR on the 5' RACE reads. The sample records some 450,000 distinct CDR3 sequences, about 20% being singletons. Input material: PBMCs or a T cell subset sorted from them (not recorded which). These receptors were obtained from a man aged 18-30 years who had mild COVID-19 (a few samples of this study predate the infection). Cell type and time point are not known. CDR3s leave out the opening cysteine and the closing phenylalanine or tryptophan.

J gene	V gene	CDR3 protein
TRBJ1-1	TRBV6-5	ASSYSMREINTEAF
TRBJ1-2	TRBV6-1	ASIGRGGYGYT
TRBJ1-5	TRBV24-1	ATSDSALGDYSNQPQH
TRBJ1-1	TRBV5-1	ASSFLRPRGTEAF
TRBJ2-3	TRBV18	ASSPTSGGLDTQY
TRBJ2-7	TRBV18	ASSPPRVYEQY
TRBJ2-3	TRBV29-1	SVEATSLPTDTQY
TRBJ2-1	TRBV4-2	ASSQIVLAGGNEQF
TRBJ2-6	TRBV5-6	ASSPVIWDSASGANVLT
TRBJ2-7	TRBV20-1	SARTSKPYEQY
TRBJ1-2	TRBV29-1	SVGPPDYGYT
TRBJ1-5	TRBV7-6	ASSRGARNQPQH
TRBJ1-2	TRBV20-1	SALGQPNGYT
TRBJ1-5	TRBV5-6	ASSRLAQPQH
TRBJ2-3	TRBV4-2	ASSREQRDTDTQY
TRBJ2-4	TRBV15	ATSRDGQADIQY
TRBJ1-3	TRBV7-2	ASSSGISGNTIY
TRBJ2-1	TRBV3-1	ASSPARGGFTF
TRBJ1-5	TRBV13	ASSSRDDNQPQH
TRBJ2-5	TRBV4-2	ASSQGSSGGIETQY
TRBJ1-1	TRBV28	ASHQNRNTEAF
TRBJ1-1	TRBV20-1	SARRGGDLNTEAF
TRBJ2-1	TRBV7-3	ASAPQGFPYNEQF
TRBJ2-1	TRBV15	ATSRGEPTGEKQF
TRBJ2-3	TRBV5-1	ASNPTGVQDTQY
TRBJ1-5	TRBV12-3/TRBV12-4	ASTLGKGQGSNQPQH
TRBJ1-2	TRBV6-1	ASSLTRGLLGYT
TRBJ2-5	TRBV5-1	ASSPGTGVLETQY
TRBJ2-1	TRBV7-9	ASSFILAGGEQF
TRBJ1-6	TRBV28	ASSLYDRGFRSPLH
TRBJ1-2	TRBV7-9	ASGRGTGGHGYT
TRBJ1-2	TRBV7-2	ASSSGHGYGYT
TRBJ2-3	TRBV20-1	SARASGARYTQY
TRBJ1-5	TRBV5-5	ASSYRENQPQH
TRBJ1-1	TRBV12-3/TRBV12-4	ASTSEGLNTEAF
TRBJ2-1	TRBV15	ATSSLTGQTVSYNEQF
TRBJ2-7	TRBV15	ATSKQGGRSYEQY
TRBJ2-5	TRBV5-1	ASSLRRDQETQY
TRBJ2-5	TRBV5-4	ASSSERGGTQETQY
TRBJ1-6	TRBV18	ASSRQDRINSPLH
TRBJ2-5	TRBV4-1	ASSQAALAGGGRETQY
TRBJ2-3	TRBV20-1	SARDAGTSEDTQY
TRBJ2-3	TRBV9	ASSVHTLADTQY
TRBJ2-5	TRBV4-1	ASSQEMLAETQY
TRBJ1-2	TRBV12-3/TRBV12-4	ASSFPDRNYGYT
TRBJ2-3	TRBV7-2	ASSAGLARTDTQY
TRBJ2-2	TRBV5-1	ASSFLRETNTGELF
TRBJ2-7	TRBV7-8	ASSPFRTTGSSYEQY
TRBJ2-1	TRBV6-1	ASSSVAVGNNEQF
TRBJ1-2	TRBV6-2/TRBV6-3	ASVHPGTTYGYT
TRBJ1-1	TRBV7-2	ASSPTGRRTEAF
TRBJ1-2	TRBV10-3	AISVESNYGYT
TRBJ2-5	TRBV5-5	ASSTGHALSETQY